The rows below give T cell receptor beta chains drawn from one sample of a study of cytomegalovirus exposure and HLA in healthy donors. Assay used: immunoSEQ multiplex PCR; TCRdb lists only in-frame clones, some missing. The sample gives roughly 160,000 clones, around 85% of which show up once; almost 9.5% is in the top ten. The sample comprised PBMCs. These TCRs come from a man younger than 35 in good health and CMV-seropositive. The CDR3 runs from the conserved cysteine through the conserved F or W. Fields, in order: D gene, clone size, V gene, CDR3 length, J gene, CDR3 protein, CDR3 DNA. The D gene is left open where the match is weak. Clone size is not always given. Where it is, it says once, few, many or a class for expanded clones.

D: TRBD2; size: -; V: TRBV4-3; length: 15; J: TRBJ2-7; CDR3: CASSPERGPSYEQYF; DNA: TGCGCCAGCAGCCCGGAGCGGGGGCCCTCCTACGAGCAGTACTTC
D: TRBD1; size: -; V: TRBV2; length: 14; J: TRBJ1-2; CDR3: CASSLGQGAHGYTF; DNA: TGTGCCAGCAGCCTCGGACAGGGGGCACATGGCTACACCTTC
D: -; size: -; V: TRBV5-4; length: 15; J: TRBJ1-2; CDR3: CASSLLTGLDYGYTF; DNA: TGTGCCAGCAGCTTGCTTACAGGTTTGGACTATGGCTACACCTTC
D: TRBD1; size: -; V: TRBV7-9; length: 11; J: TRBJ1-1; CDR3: CASETGTEAFF; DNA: TGTGCCAGTGAGACAGGGACTGAAGCTTTCTTT
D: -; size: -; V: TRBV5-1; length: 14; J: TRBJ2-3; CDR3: CASTRGISTDTQYF; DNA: TGCGCCAGCACCAGGGGAATTAGCACAGATACGCAATATTTT
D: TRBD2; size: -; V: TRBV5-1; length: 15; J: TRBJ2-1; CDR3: CASSIAGGFYNEQFF; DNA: TGCGCCAGCAGCATAGCGGGGGGGTTCTACAATGAGCAGTTCTTC
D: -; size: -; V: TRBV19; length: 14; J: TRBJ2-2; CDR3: CASSLGQNTGELFF; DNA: TGTGCCAGTTCCTTGGGACAGAACACCGGGGAGCTGTTTTTT
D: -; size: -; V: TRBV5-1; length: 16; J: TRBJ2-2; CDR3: CASSPRLTMNTGELFF; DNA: TGCGCCAGCAGCCCGAGACTAACGATGAACACCGGGGAGCTGTTTTTT
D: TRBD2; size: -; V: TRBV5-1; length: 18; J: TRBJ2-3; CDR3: CASSLSWRGGLDTDTQYF; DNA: TGCGCCAGCAGCTTGTCGTGGCGGGGGGGCCTCGATACAGATACGCAGTATTTT
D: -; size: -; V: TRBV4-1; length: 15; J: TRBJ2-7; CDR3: CASSQDEDRAYEQYF; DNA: TGCGCCAGCAGCCAAGATGAGGACAGAGCCTACGAGCAGTACTTC
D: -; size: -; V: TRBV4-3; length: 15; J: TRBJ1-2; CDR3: CASSQEALVIYGYTF; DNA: TGCGCCAGCAGCCAAGAAGCCCTTGTCATCTATGGCTACACCTTC
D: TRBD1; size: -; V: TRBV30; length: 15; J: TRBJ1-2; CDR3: CAWRPDRVGLYGYTF; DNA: TGTGCCTGGAGGCCCGACAGGGTAGGCCTCTATGGCTACACCTTC
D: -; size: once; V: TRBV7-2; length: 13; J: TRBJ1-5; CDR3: CASSYGQYQPQHF; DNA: TGTGCCAGCAGCTATGGACAGTATCAGCCCCAGCATTTT
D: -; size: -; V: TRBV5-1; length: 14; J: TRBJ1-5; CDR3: CASSRSSGDQPQHF; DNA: TGCGCCAGCAGCCGGTCGTCCGGGGATCAGCCCCAGCATTTT
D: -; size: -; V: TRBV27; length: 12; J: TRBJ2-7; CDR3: CASMAGTYEQYF; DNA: TGTGCCAGCATGGCGGGGACCTACGAGCAGTACTTC
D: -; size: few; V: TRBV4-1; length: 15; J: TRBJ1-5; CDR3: CASSQGQGSNQPQHF; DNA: TGCGCCAGCAGCCAAGGTCAGGGGAGCAATCAGCCCCAGCATTTT
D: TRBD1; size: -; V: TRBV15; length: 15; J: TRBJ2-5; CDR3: CATSSARTGGETQYF; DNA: TGTGCCACCAGCAGCGCCCGGACAGGGGGGGAGACCCAGTACTTC
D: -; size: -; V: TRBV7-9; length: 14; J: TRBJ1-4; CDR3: CASSLGGTSEKLFF; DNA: TGTGCCAGCAGCTTAGGCGGGACCTCTGAAAAACTGTTTTTT
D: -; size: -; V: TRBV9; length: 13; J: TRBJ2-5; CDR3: CASSVEPPRTQYF; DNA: TGTGCCAGCAGCGTAGAACCACCCAGGACCCAGTACTTC
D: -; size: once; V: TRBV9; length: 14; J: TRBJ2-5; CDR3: CASSVDVSQETQYF; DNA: TGTGCCAGCAGCGTAGATGTGTCTCAAGAGACCCAGTACTTC
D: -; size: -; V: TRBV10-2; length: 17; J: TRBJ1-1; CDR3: CASSPDSRFEGNTEAFF; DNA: TGCGCCAGCAGCCCAGATTCCCGCTTTGAGGGGAACACTGAAGCTTTCTTT
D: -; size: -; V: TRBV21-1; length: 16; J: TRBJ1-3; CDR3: CASSKFGVISGNTIYF; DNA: TGTGCCAGCAGCAAATTCGGGGTGATCTCTGGAAACACCATATATTTT
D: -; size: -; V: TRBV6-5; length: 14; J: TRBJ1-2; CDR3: CASSQRTVGYGYTF; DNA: TGTGCCAGCAGTCAGCGGACAGTTGGCTATGGCTACACCTTC